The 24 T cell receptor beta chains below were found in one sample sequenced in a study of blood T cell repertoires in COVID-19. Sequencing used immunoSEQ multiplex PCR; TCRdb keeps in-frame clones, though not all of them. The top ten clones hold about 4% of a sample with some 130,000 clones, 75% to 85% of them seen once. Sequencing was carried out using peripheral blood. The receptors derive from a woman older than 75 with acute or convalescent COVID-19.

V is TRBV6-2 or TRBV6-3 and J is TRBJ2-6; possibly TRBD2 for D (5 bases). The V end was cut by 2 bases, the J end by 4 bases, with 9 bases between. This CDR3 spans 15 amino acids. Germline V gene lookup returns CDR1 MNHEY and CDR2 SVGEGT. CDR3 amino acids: CASSYGERGANVLTF. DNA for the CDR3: TGTGCCAGCAGTTACGGGGAGCGAGGGGCCAACGTCCTGACTTTC.

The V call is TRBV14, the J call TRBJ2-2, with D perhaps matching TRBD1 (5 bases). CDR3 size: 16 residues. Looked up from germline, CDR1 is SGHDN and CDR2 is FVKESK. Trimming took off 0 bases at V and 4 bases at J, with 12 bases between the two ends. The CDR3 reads CASSQDRVPTTGELFF. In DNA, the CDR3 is TGTGCCAGCAGCCAAGACAGGGTCCCCACCACCGGGGAGCTGTTTTTT.

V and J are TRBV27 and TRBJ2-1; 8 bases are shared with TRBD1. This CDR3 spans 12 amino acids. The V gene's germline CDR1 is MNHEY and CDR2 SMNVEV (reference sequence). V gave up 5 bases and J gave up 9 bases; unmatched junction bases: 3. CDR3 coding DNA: TGTGCCAGCAGTCTCGGACAGGGTGAGCAGTTCTTC. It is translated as CASSLGQGEQFF.

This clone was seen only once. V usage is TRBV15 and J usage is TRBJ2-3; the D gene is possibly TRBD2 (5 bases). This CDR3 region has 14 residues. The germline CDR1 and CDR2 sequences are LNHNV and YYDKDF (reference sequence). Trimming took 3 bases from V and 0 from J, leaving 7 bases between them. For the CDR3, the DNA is TGTGCCACCAGCAGGGGAGTGAGCACAGATACGCAGTATTTT. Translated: CATSRGVSTDTQYF.

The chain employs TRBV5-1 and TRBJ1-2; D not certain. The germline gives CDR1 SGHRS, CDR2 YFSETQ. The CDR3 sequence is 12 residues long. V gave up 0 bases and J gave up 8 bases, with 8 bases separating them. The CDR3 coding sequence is TGCGCCAGCAGCTTGGGAGGGAGAGGCTACACCTTC. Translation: CASSLGGRGYTF.

CDR3 protein: CASSEGPGIFYRAFF. CDR3 nucleotide sequence: TGTGCCAGCAGTGAAGGTCCGGGTATATTTTATCGAGCTTTCTTT. The chain combines TRBV6-1 with TRBJ1-1, with D unresolved. This CDR3 has 15 residues. Trimming shortened V by 1 base and J by 10 bases, and 19 bases separated the two germline ends. Looked up from germline, CDR1 is MNHNS and CDR2 is SASEGT.

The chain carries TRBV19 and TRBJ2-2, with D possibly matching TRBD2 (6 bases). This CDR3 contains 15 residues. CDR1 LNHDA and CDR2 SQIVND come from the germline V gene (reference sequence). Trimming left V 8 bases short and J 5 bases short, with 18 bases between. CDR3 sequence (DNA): TGTGCCAGTGGGGCCATCCGGGCGGGGACCGGGGAGCTGTTTTTT. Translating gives CASGAIRAGTGELFF.

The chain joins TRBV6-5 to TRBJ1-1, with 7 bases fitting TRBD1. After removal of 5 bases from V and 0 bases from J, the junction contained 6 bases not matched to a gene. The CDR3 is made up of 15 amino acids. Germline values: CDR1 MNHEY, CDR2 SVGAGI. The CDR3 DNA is TGTGCCAGCAGTCCACAGGGGCCAATGAACACTGAAGCTTTCTTT. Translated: CASSPQGPMNTEAFF.

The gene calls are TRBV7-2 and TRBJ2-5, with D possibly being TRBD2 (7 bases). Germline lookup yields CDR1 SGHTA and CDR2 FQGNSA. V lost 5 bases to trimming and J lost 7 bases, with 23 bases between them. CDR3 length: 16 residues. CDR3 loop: CASSRAGQGREGTQYF. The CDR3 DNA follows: TGTGCCAGCAGCCGCGCGGGGCAGGGGAGGGAAGGGACCCAGTACTTC.

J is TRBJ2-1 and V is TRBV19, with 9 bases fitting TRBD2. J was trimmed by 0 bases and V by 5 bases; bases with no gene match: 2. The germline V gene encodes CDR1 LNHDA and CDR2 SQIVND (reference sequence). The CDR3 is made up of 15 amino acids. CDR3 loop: CASSVSGSSYNEQFF. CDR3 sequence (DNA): TGTGCCAGTAGTGTTAGCGGGAGCTCCTACAATGAGCAGTTCTTC. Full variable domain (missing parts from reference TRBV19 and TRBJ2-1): DGGITQSPKYLFRKEGQNVTLSCEQNLNHDAMYWYRQDPGQGLRLIYYSQIVNDFQKGDIAEGYSVSREKKESFPLTVTSAQKNPTAFYLCASSVSGSSYNEQFFGPGTRLTVL.

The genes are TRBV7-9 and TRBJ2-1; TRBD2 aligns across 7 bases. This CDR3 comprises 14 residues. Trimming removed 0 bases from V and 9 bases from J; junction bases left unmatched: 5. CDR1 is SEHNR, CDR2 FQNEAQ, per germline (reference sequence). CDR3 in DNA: TGTGCCAGCAGCTTAGCGAGCGGGGTCGCTGAGCAGTTCTTC. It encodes CASSLASGVAEQFF. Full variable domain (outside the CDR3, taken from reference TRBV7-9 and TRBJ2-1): DTGVSQNPRHKITKRGQNVTFRCDPISEHNRLYWYRQTLGQGPEFLTYFQNEAQLEKSRLLSDRFSAERPKGSFSTLEIQRTEQGDSAMYLCASSLASGVAEQFFGPGTRLTVL.

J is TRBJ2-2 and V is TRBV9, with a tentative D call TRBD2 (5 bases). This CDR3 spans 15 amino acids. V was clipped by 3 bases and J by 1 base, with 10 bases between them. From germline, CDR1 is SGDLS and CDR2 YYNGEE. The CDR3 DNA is TGTGCCAGCAGCGAAAGGACTGGGAACACCGGGGAGCTGTTTTTT. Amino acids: CASSERTGNTGELFF.

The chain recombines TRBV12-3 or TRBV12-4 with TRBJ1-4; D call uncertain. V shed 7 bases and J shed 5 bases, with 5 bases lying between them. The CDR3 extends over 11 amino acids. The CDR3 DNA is TGTGCCAGCACCCAAAATGAAAAACTGTTTTTT. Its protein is CASTQNEKLFF.

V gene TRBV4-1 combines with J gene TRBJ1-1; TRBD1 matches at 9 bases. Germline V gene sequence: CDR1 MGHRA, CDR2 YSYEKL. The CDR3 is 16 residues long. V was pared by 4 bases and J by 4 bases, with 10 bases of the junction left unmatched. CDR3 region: CASSLGTGTGSTEAFF. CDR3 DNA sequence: TGCGCCAGCAGCCTCGGGACAGGGACCGGGAGCACTGAAGCTTTCTTT.

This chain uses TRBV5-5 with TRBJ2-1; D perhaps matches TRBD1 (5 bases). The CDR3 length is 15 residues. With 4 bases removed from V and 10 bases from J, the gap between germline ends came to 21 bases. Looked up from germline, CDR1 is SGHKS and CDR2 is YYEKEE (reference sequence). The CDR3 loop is CASSTTGSGLSEQFF. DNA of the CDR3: TGTGCCAGCAGCACTACAGGTTCCGGGTTGAGCGAGCAGTTCTTC.

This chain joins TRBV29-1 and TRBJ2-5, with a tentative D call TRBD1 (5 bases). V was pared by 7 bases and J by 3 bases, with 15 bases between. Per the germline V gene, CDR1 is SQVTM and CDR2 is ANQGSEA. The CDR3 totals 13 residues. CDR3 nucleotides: TGCAGCGCGACCCCACAGGACAAAGAGACCCAGTACTTC. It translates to CSATPQDKETQYF.

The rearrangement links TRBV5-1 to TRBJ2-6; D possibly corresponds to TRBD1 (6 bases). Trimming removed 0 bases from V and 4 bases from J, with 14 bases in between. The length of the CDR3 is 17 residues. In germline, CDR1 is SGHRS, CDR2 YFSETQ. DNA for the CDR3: TGCGCCAGCAGCTTGGGACAGGTCGGCGCCGGGGCCAACGTCCTGACTTTC. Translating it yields CASSLGQVGAGANVLTF.

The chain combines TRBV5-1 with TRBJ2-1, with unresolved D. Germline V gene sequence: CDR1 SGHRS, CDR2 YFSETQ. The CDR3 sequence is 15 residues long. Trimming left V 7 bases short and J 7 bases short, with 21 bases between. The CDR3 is CASRIVPGTFNEQFF. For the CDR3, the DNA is TGCGCCAGCCGGATCGTCCCGGGTACCTTTAATGAGCAGTTCTTC.

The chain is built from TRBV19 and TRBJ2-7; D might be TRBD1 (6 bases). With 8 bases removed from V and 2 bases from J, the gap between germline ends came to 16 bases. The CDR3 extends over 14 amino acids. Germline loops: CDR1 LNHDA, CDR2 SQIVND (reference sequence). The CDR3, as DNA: TGTGCCAGTTCTCAGGGGACCCGGACCTACGAGCAGTACTTC. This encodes CASSQGTRTYEQYF.

For the CDR3, the DNA is TGTGCCAGCCGGGACAGCCATGAGCAGTTCTTC. Translation: CASRDSHEQFF. The chain uses TRBV28 and TRBJ2-1, with TRBD1 identical over 7 bases. The J segment lost 8 bases and the V segment lost 8 bases, leaving 3 bases of the junction unmatched. The CDR3 length is 11 residues. The V gene's germline CDR1 is MDHEN and CDR2 SYDVKM.

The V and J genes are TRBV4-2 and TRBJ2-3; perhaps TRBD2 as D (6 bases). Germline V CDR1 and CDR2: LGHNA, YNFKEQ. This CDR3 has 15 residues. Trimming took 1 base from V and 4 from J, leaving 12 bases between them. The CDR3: CASSQVEGRPDTQYF. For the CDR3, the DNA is TGTGCCAGCAGCCAAGTGGAGGGTCGACCAGATACGCAGTATTTT.

The DNA of the CDR3 is TGTGCCAGCAGCCGGCAAGCGGGAGGACGCCTCGGGGGGGAGACCCAGTACTTC. Residues: CASSRQAGGRLGGETQYF. The J gene is TRBJ2-5, the V gene TRBV14; 9 nucleotides align to TRBD2. Losses at the gene ends were 4 bases for V and 5 bases for J; bases not matched to a gene: 17. Germline CDR1 SGHDN, CDR2 FVKESK. The CDR3 runs to 18 residues.

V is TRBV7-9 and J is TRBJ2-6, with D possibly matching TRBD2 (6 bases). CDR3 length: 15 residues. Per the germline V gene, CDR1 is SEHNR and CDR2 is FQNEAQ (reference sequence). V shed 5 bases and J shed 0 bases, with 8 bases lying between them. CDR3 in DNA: TGTGCCAGCAGCACAGCGGGCTCTGGGGCCAACGTCCTGACTTTC. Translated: CASSTAGSGANVLTF.

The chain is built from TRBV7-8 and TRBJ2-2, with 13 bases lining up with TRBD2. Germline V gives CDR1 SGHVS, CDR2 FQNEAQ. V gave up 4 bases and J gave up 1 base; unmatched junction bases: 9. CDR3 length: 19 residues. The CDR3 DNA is TGTGCCAGCAGCTCCCGGACTAGCGGGAGAGAAAGGAACACCGGGGAGCTGTTTTTT. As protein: CASSSRTSGRERNTGELFF.